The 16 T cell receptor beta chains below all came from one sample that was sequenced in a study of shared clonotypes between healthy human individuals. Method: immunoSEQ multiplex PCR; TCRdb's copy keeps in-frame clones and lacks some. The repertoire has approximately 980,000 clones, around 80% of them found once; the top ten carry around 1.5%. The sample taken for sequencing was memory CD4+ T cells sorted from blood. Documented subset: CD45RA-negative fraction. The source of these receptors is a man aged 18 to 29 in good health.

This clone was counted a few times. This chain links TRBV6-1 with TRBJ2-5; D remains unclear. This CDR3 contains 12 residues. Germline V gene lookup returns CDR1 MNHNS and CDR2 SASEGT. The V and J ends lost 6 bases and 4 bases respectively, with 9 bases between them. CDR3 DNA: TGTGCCAGCAGAGTCCTGGGAGAGACCCAGTACTTC. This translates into CASRVLGETQYF.

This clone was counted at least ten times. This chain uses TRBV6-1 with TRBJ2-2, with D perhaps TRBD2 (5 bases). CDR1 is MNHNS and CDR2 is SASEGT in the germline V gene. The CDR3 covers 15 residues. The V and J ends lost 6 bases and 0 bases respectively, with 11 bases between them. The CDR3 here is CASRAAPSNTGELFF. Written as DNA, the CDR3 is TGTGCCAGCAGAGCGGCGCCTTCGAACACCGGGGAGCTGTTTTTT.

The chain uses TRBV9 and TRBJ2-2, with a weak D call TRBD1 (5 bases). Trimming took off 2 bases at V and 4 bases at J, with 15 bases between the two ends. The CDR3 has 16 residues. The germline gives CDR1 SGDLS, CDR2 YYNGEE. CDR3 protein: CASSVGQGSSTGELFF. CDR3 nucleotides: TGTGCCAGCAGCGTTGGTCAGGGCTCTAGCACCGGGGAGCTGTTTTTT.

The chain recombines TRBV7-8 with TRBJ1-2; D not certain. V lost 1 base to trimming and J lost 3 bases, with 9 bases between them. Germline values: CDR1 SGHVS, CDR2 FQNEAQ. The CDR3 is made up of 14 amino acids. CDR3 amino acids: CASSLEWVDYGYTF. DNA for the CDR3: TGTGCCAGCAGCTTAGAGTGGGTCGACTATGGCTACACCTTC.

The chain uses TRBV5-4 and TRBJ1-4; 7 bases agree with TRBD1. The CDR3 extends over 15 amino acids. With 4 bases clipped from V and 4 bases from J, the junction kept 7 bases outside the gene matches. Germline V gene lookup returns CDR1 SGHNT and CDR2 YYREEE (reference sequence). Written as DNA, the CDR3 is TGTGCCAGCAGCCACGGACAGGCGGTTAATGAAAAACTGTTTTTT. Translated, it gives CASSHGQAVNEKLFF.

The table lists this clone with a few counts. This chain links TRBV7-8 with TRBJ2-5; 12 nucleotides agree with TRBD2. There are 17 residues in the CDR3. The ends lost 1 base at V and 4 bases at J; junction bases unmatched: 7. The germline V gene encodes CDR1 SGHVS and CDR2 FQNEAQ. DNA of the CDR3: TGTGCCAGCAGCTTAGTCGGCGGACTAGCGGGGCGAGAGACCCAGTACTTC. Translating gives CASSLVGGLAGRETQYF. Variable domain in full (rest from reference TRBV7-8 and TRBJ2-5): GAGVSQSPRYKVAKRGQDVALRCDPISGHVSLFWYQQALGQGPEFLTYFQNEAQLDKSGLPSDRFFAERPEGSVSTLKIQRTQQEDSAVYLCASSLVGGLAGRETQYFGPGTRLLVL.

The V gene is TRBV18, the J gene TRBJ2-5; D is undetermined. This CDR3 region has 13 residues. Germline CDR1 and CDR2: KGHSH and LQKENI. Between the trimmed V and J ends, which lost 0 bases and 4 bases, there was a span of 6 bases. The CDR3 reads CASSPPMGETQYF. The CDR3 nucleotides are TGTGCCAGCTCACCACCGATGGGAGAGACCCAGTACTTC.

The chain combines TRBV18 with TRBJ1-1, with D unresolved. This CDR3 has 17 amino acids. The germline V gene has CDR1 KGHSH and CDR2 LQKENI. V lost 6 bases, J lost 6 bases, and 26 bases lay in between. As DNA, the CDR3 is TGTGCCAGCTCCCTACTTAAAATTGAGAGAGGCCCCCCTGAAGCTTTCTTT. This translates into CASSLLKIERGPPEAFF.

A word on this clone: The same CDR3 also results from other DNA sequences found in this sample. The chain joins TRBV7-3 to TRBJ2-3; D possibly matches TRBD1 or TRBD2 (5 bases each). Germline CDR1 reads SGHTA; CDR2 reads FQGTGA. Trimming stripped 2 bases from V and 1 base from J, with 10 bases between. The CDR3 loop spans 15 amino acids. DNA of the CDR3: TGTGCCAGCAGCTTACGCCGGGGCCGCACAGATACGCAGTATTTT. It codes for CASSLRRGRTDTQYF.

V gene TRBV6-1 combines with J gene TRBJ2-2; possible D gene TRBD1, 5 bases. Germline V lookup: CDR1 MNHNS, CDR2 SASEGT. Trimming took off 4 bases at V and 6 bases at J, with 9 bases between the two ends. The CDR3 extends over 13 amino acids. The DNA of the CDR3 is TGTGCCAGCAGTGTACAGGTTGCCGGGGAGCTGTTTTTT. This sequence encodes CASSVQVAGELFF.

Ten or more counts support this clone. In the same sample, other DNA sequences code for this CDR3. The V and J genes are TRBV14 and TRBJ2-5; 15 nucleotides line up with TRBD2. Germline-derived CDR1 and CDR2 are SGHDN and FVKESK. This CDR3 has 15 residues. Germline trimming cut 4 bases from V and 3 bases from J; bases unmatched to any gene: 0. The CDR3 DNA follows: TGTGCCAGCAGCCGGACTAGCGGGAGGGAAGAGACCCAGTACTTC. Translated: CASSRTSGREETQYF.

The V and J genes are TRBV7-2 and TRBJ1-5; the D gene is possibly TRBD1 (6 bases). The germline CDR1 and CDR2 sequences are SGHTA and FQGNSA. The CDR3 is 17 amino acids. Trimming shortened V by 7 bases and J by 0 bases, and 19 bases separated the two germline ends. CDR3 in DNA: TGTGCCAGCAACGCCGGGGGCGGGGGCTATAGCAATCAGCCCCAGCATTTT. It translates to CASNAGGGGYSNQPQHF.

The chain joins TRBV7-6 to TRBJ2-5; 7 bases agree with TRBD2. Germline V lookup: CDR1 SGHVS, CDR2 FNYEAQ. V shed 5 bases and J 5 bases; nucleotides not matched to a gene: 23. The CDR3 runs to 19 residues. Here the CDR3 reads CASSLRPNLLGGTSETQYF. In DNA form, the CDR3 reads TGTGCCAGCAGCCTTAGGCCCAACCTTCTGGGGGGGACGAGCGAGACCCAGTACTTC.

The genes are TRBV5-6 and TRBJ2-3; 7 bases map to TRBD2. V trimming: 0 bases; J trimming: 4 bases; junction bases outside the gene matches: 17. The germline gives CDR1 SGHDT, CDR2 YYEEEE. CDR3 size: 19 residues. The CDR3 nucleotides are TGTGCCAGCAGCTTGGCGTTAATCCTAGCGGAGGCGGGGGCAGATACGCAGTATTTT. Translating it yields CASSLALILAEAGADTQYF.

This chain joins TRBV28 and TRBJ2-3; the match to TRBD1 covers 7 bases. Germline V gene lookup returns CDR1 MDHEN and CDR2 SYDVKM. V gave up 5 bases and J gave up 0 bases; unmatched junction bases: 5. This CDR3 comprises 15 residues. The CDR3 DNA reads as TGTGCCAGCAGTAACAGGGGTTCTAGCACAGATACGCAGTATTTT. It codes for CASSNRGSSTDTQYF.

The CDR3 DNA reads as TGTGCCAGCTCAGCGACAGTTTCTAGGGATTCACCCCTCCACTTT. It is translated as CASSATVSRDSPLHF. The chain combines TRBV18 with TRBJ1-6; weak D call: TRBD1 (5 bases). Germline V gene sequence: CDR1 KGHSH, CDR2 LQKENI. V dropped 5 bases and J dropped 8 bases, with 16 bases sitting between them. The CDR3 has 15 amino acids. Complete variable domain (other parts from reference TRBV18 and TRBJ1-6): NAGVMQNPRHLVRRRGQEARLRCSPMKGHSHVYWYRQLPEEGLKFMVYLQKENIIDESGMPKERFSAEFPKEGPSILRIQQVVRGDSAAYFCASSATVSRDSPLHFGNGTRLTVT.